This is a list of T cell receptor beta chains from one sample in a study of blood T cell repertoires in COVID-19. Clones were read by immunoSEQ multiplex PCR, and TCRdb kept only the in-frame ones, dropping some. The profile shows some 62,000 clones, roughly 80% of them singletons. Source material: peripheral blood. The receptors shown here come from a woman of 80 years or more with active or convalescent COVID-19. The CDR3 runs from the conserved cysteine through the conserved F or W. The D gene is left open where the match is weak. Clone size, where shown, is once, few, many, or a class for clones that have expanded.

j_gene: TRBJ1-1
len: 13
v_gene: TRBV11-2
abundance: -
d_gene: TRBD1
CDR3nt: TGTGCCAGCAGCCAGGGGGTGAACACTGAAGCTTTCTTT
CDR3aa: CASSQGVNTEAFF

j_gene: TRBJ1-5
len: 13
v_gene: TRBV19
abundance: few
d_gene: -
CDR3nt: TGTGCCAGTAGTCCGGGGAATACTCAGCCCCAGCATTTT
CDR3aa: CASSPGNTQPQHF

j_gene: TRBJ2-1
len: 14
v_gene: TRBV9
abundance: once
d_gene: TRBD2
CDR3nt: TGTGCCAGCAGCAGCCTAGCGGGGGGCAATGAGCAGTTCTTC
CDR3aa: CASSSLAGGNEQFF

j_gene: TRBJ1-5
len: 15
v_gene: TRBV19
abundance: -
d_gene: -
CDR3nt: TGTGCCAGTACGGTGACAGGCGCTTCCAATCAGCCCCAGCATTTT
CDR3aa: CASTVTGASNQPQHF

j_gene: TRBJ2-3
len: 13
v_gene: TRBV6-5
abundance: -
d_gene: -
CDR3nt: TGTGCCAGCAGCCGACGGCCGGAGGATACGCAGTATTTT
CDR3aa: CASSRRPEDTQYF

j_gene: TRBJ2-7
len: 13
v_gene: TRBV12-3/TRBV12-4
abundance: once
d_gene: -
CDR3nt: TGTGCCAGCAGGACCGGGACAACCTACGAGCAGTACTTC
CDR3aa: CASRTGTTYEQYF

j_gene: TRBJ2-2
len: 18
v_gene: TRBV4-2
abundance: once
d_gene: TRBD2
CDR3nt: TGTGCCAGCAGCCAAGAGCCTAGCGGGGGGGCACACACCGGGGAGCTGTTTTTT
CDR3aa: CASSQEPSGGAHTGELFF

j_gene: TRBJ2-3
len: 15
v_gene: TRBV18
abundance: -
d_gene: -
CDR3nt: TGTGCCAGCTCACCAGCGGGCGCCATCACAGATACGCAGTATTTT
CDR3aa: CASSPAGAITDTQYF

j_gene: TRBJ1-6
len: 15
v_gene: TRBV5-1
abundance: once
d_gene: TRBD1
CDR3nt: TGCGCCAGCAGCGTTCCGACAGGGGAAAATTCACCCCTCCACTTT
CDR3aa: CASSVPTGENSPLHF

j_gene: TRBJ2-7
len: 11
v_gene: TRBV20-1
abundance: -
d_gene: -
CDR3nt: TGCAGTGCTCTCGACAGCTACGAGCAGTACTTC
CDR3aa: CSALDSYEQYF

j_gene: TRBJ2-2
len: 15
v_gene: TRBV29-1
abundance: -
d_gene: TRBD1
CDR3nt: TGCAGCGTTGCTACAGGGGGAGTGAACACCGGGGAGCTGTTTTTT
CDR3aa: CSVATGGVNTGELFF

j_gene: TRBJ1-4
len: 18
v_gene: TRBV4-2
abundance: -
d_gene: -
CDR3nt: TGTGCCAGCAGCCAGACGGGACGGGGGGGCCCGGGCGGTGAAAAACTGTTTTTT
CDR3aa: CASSQTGRGGPGGEKLFF

j_gene: TRBJ2-5
len: 15
v_gene: TRBV5-6
abundance: -
d_gene: TRBD2
CDR3nt: TGTGCCAGCAGCCCGGGGGGGGCCCGGAGGGAGACCCAGTACTTC
CDR3aa: CASSPGGARRETQYF

j_gene: TRBJ1-1
len: 16
v_gene: TRBV6-1
abundance: many
d_gene: TRBD1
CDR3nt: TGTGCCAGCAGTGAACCGGGACAGGGGCTGAACACTGAAGCTTTCTTT
CDR3aa: CASSEPGQGLNTEAFF

j_gene: TRBJ2-7
len: 14
v_gene: TRBV5-1
abundance: -
d_gene: -
CDR3nt: TGCGCCAGCAGCTTGGATAGTAGCTCCTACGAGCAGTACTTC
CDR3aa: CASSLDSSSYEQYF

j_gene: TRBJ2-7
len: 14
v_gene: TRBV5-1
abundance: -
d_gene: -
CDR3nt: TGCGCCAGCAGCTTGGATCAGGGGGGAAACGAGCAGTACTTC
CDR3aa: CASSLDQGGNEQYF

j_gene: TRBJ1-6
len: 16
v_gene: TRBV2
abundance: many
d_gene: TRBD1
CDR3nt: TGTGCCAGCAGTCGACAGGGGACCCTAGGGGATTCACCCCTCCACTTT
CDR3aa: CASSRQGTLGDSPLHF

j_gene: TRBJ1-2
len: 15
v_gene: TRBV19
abundance: many
d_gene: -
CDR3nt: TGTGCCAGTAGTATAGCTGGGGAGGGCGCCTATGGCTACACCTTC
CDR3aa: CASSIAGEGAYGYTF

j_gene: TRBJ2-7
len: 15
v_gene: TRBV18
abundance: -
d_gene: TRBD2
CDR3nt: TGTGCCAGCTCGCCCCGGGGGGGTCCCACCTACGAGCAGTACTTC
CDR3aa: CASSPRGGPTYEQYF

j_gene: TRBJ2-3
len: 15
v_gene: TRBV5-1
abundance: -
d_gene: -
CDR3nt: TGCGCCAGCAGCTTGGTACGGGGGTCCACAGATACGCAGTATTTT
CDR3aa: CASSLVRGSTDTQYF

j_gene: TRBJ2-5
len: 15
v_gene: TRBV9
abundance: -
d_gene: TRBD2
CDR3nt: TGTGCCAGCAGCGGGGGACTAGATTTTGCTGAGACCCAGTACTTC
CDR3aa: CASSGGLDFAETQYF

j_gene: TRBJ2-7
len: 12
v_gene: TRBV7-9
abundance: -
d_gene: -
CDR3nt: TGTGCCAGCAGCAGACAGAGCTACGAGCAGTACTTC
CDR3aa: CASSRQSYEQYF

j_gene: TRBJ1-4
len: 15
v_gene: TRBV5-1
abundance: -
d_gene: -
CDR3nt: TGCGCCAGCAGCTTGGAGGGCAGGGAATGGGAAAAACTGTTTTTT
CDR3aa: CASSLEGREWEKLFF

j_gene: TRBJ1-5
len: 15
v_gene: TRBV19
abundance: -
d_gene: -
CDR3nt: TGTGCCAGTAGTCGTGGGCAGAATAGCAATCAGCCCCAGCATTTT
CDR3aa: CASSRGQNSNQPQHF

j_gene: TRBJ1-3
len: 15
v_gene: TRBV4-2
abundance: few
d_gene: TRBD1
CDR3nt: TGTGCCAGCAGCATACAGGGGGCGTTAGGAAACACCATATATTTT
CDR3aa: CASSIQGALGNTIYF

j_gene: TRBJ1-6
len: 14
v_gene: TRBV7-2
abundance: few
d_gene: -
CDR3nt: TGTGCCAGCAGCTTAGCCGCCTATAATTCACCCCTCCACTTT
CDR3aa: CASSLAAYNSPLHF

j_gene: TRBJ1-1
len: 13
v_gene: TRBV9
abundance: -
d_gene: -
CDR3nt: TGTGCCAGCAGCGCAGAAACCCTAGAGTCAGCTTTCTTT
CDR3aa: CASSAETLESAFF

j_gene: TRBJ2-3
len: 16
v_gene: TRBV5-1
abundance: -
d_gene: TRBD2
CDR3nt: TGCGCCAGCAGCTTGGGCAGCGGGGGGGCCACTGATACGCAGTATTTT
CDR3aa: CASSLGSGGATDTQYF

j_gene: TRBJ2-5
len: 12
v_gene: TRBV6-5
abundance: -
d_gene: -
CDR3nt: TGTGCCAGCGGGGGGGGCTCGGAGACCCAGTACTTC
CDR3aa: CASGGGSETQYF

j_gene: TRBJ2-7
len: 13
v_gene: TRBV7-8
abundance: -
d_gene: -
CDR3nt: TGTGCCAGCAGCTCATTTCCGGAGGGCGAGCAGTACTTC
CDR3aa: CASSSFPEGEQYF

j_gene: TRBJ1-4
len: 11
v_gene: TRBV6-5
abundance: -
d_gene: -
CDR3nt: TGTGCCACGGGGGAGGGGGAAAAACTGTTTTTT
CDR3aa: CATGEGEKLFF

j_gene: TRBJ2-3
len: 17
v_gene: TRBV5-1
abundance: -
d_gene: -
CDR3nt: TGCGCCAGCAGCTTGGAGCCGGGACTGAGACCCGCCGATACGCAGTATTTT
CDR3aa: CASSLEPGLRPADTQYF

j_gene: TRBJ2-1
len: 13
v_gene: TRBV5-1
abundance: -
d_gene: -
CDR3nt: TGCGCCAGCAGCTTAAGCGGCTACAATGAGCAGTTCTTC
CDR3aa: CASSLSGYNEQFF

j_gene: TRBJ1-1
len: 15
v_gene: TRBV5-1
abundance: few
d_gene: -
CDR3nt: TGCGCCAGCAGCTTGGACAGGGTCGAGAACACTGAAGCTTTCTTT
CDR3aa: CASSLDRVENTEAFF

j_gene: TRBJ1-2
len: 13
v_gene: TRBV6-4
abundance: once
d_gene: -
CDR3nt: TGTGCCAGCAGTGAGTCAGGGTCCGGAGGCTACACCTTC
CDR3aa: CASSESGSGGYTF